The rows below give T cell receptor beta chains drawn from one sample of a study of shared clonotypes between healthy human individuals. Some clones are missing from TCRdb's copy, which holds only in-frame ones; the method was immunoSEQ multiplex PCR. The sample carries around 2,000,000 clones, roughly 91% recorded once. What was sequenced was naive CD8+ T cells from PBMCs. Receptor source: a man between 18 and 35 years old in good health. Some clones in this sample may be carry-over from other donors' samples. CDR3s include the opening cysteine and the closing phenylalanine or tryptophan. The D gene is left open where the match is weak. Not every row has a clone size; where given, it reads once, few, many or a size class.

-	-	TRBJ1-3	TRBV5-1	CASSVETASSGNTIYF	TGCGCCAGCAGCGTAGAGACAGCATCCTCTGGAAACACCATATATTTT
-	TRBD1	TRBJ2-6	TRBV30	CAYTGAGANVLTF	TGTGCCTACACAGGGGCCGGGGCCAACGTCCTGACTTTC
-	-	TRBJ2-1	TRBV11-2	CASSSEGAYNEQFF	TGTGCCAGCAGCTCCGAGGGGGCCTACAATGAGCAGTTCTTC
-	TRBD1	TRBJ2-5	TRBV27	CASRTGEETQYF	TGTGCCAGCAGGACAGGGGAGGAGACCCAGTACTTC
few	-	TRBJ1-1	TRBV29-1	CSVRSSSTEAFF	TGCAGCGTTCGTTCTTCTTCCACTGAAGCTTTCTTT
-	TRBD1	TRBJ2-1	TRBV5-6	CASSLQGATYNEQFF	TGTGCCAGCAGCTTGCAGGGGGCCACCTACAATGAGCAGTTCTTC
-	-	TRBJ2-5	TRBV7-2	CASSLFGWQETQYF	TGTGCCAGCAGCTTATTCGGTTGGCAAGAGACCCAGTACTTC
-	TRBD2	TRBJ2-1	TRBV27	CASSRIAGVDFNEQFF	TGTGCCAGCAGTAGAATAGCGGGAGTGGATTTCAATGAGCAGTTCTTC
-	TRBD1	TRBJ2-7	TRBV18	CASSPGTGRNYEQYF	TGTGCCAGCTCACCCGGGACAGGCCGCAACTACGAGCAGTACTTC
few	-	TRBJ2-5	TRBV29-1	CSVVGETQYF	TGCAGCGTGGTGGGAGAGACCCAGTACTTC
-	TRBD2	TRBJ2-7	TRBV7-8	CASSLIAGVEGDEQYF	TGTGCCAGCAGCTTAATCGCGGGAGTCGAAGGGGACGAGCAGTACTTC
-	-	TRBJ1-4	TRBV6-5	CASSYRVQGEKLFF	TGTGCCAGCAGTTACAGGGTCCAGGGTGAAAAACTGTTTTTT
-	-	TRBJ2-2	TRBV4-3	CASSQDLGRNGELFF	TGCGCCAGCAGCCAAGATCTGGGCCGAAACGGGGAGCTGTTTTTT
-	-	TRBJ2-1	TRBV29-1	CSGRGGSSYNEQFF	TGCAGCGGGAGGGGAGGATCTTCCTACAATGAGCAGTTCTTC
-	-	TRBJ2-1	TRBV5-3	CASSRNWEQFF	TGTGCCAGCTCCCGCAATTGGGAGCAGTTCTTC
once	TRBD2	TRBJ2-2	TRBV19	CASTPWTSGSRRGGELFF	TGTGCCAGTACCCCCTGGACTAGCGGGAGCAGGCGGGGCGGGGAGCTGTTTTTT
-	-	TRBJ2-3	TRBV6-4	CASSDWTAPDTQYF	TGTGCCAGCAGTGACTGGACAGCCCCGGATACGCAGTATTTT
-	-	TRBJ2-7	TRBV2	CASSERLAWGSSYEQYF	TGTGCCAGCAGTGAACGGCTAGCGTGGGGAAGCTCCTACGAGCAGTACTTC
-	-	TRBJ2-2	TRBV12-5	CASGSGLENTGELFF	TGTGCTAGTGGTTCGGGTTTGGAGAACACCGGGGAGCTGTTTTTT
-	-	TRBJ1-5	TRBV7-8	CASSPRNQPQHF	TGTGCCAGCAGCCCGCGAAATCAGCCCCAGCATTTT
-	-	TRBJ1-4	TRBV18	CASSPIATNEKLFF	TGTGCCAGCTCACCTATTGCAACTAATGAAAAACTGTTTTTT
-	-	TRBJ2-7	TRBV9	CASSPGGGGYEQYF	TGTGCCAGCAGCCCGGGGGGCGGTGGTTACGAGCAGTACTTC
-	-	TRBJ2-7	TRBV28	CASSPTNREQYF	TGTGCCAGCAGTCCGACTAACCGCGAGCAGTACTTC
-	-	TRBJ2-1	TRBV29-1	CSVYLGNEQFF	TGCAGCGTCTATCTAGGTAATGAGCAGTTCTTC
-	TRBD1	TRBJ2-3	TRBV19	CASSIDGPGTGVTDTQYF	TGTGCCAGTAGTATAGACGGACCCGGGACAGGGGTGACAGATACGCAGTATTTT
-	-	TRBJ1-2	TRBV27	CASSLLGGHGYTF	TGTGCCAGCAGTCTTTTAGGAGGGCATGGCTACACCTTC
-	TRBD2	TRBJ2-7	TRBV19	CASSTTSGFSYEQYF	TGTGCCAGTAGCACCACTAGCGGCTTCTCCTACGAGCAGTACTTC
-	-	TRBJ2-7	TRBV7-6	CASSLGRGTTYEQYF	TGTGCCAGCAGCTTAGGCCGGGGGACGACCTACGAGCAGTACTTC
-	-	TRBJ2-2	TRBV1	CTSSQDASGQNTGELFF	TGCACCAGCAGCCAAGATGCTAGCGGGCAAAACACCGGGGAGCTGTTTTTT
-	TRBD1	TRBJ2-1	TRBV19	CASMGTGLGNEQFF	TGTGCCAGTATGGGGACAGGGTTGGGCAATGAGCAGTTCTTC
-	-	TRBJ2-7	TRBV6-1	CASSPRDSVYEQYF	TGTGCCAGCAGTCCGCGGGACAGTGTCTACGAGCAGTACTTC
once	-	TRBJ2-7	TRBV6-5	CASSYSRSGTEQYF	TGTGCCAGCAGTTACTCGAGATCGGGGACCGAGCAGTACTTC
-	-	TRBJ1-5	TRBV19	CASSIHQSHSNQPQHF	TGTGCCAGTAGTATTCATCAGAGTCATAGCAATCAGCCCCAGCATTTT
-	-	TRBJ2-7	TRBV11-2	CASSLGVSLDRVTYEQYF	-
-	-	TRBJ1-5	TRBV6-1	CASSVRSDQPQHF	TGTGCCAGCAGTGTCCGCTCAGATCAGCCCCAGCATTTT
-	TRBD1	TRBJ1-2	TRBV4-1	CASSPVGQAYGYTF	TGCGCCAGCAGCCCTGTGGGACAGGCCTATGGCTACACCTTC
-	-	TRBJ2-7	TRBV4-2	CASSQESSIYEQYF	TGTGCCAGCAGCCAAGAGTCTTCCATTTACGAGCAGTACTTC
-	-	TRBJ1-1	TRBV28	CASSLPDSEAFF	TGTGCCAGCAGTTTACCAGACTCTGAAGCTTTCTTT
-	-	TRBJ2-2	TRBV27	CASSFQLGTGELFF	TGTGCCAGCAGTTTTCAGTTGGGAACGGGGGAGCTGTTTTTT
-	-	TRBJ1-2	TRBV27	CASSPLLDGGVGGYGYTF	TGTGCCAGCAGCCCCCTTCTGGACGGCGGTGTTGGGGGCTATGGCTACACCTTC
-	-	TRBJ2-7	TRBV14	CASSQDPGYEQYF	TGTGCCAGCAGCCAAGATCCCGGATACGAGCAGTACTTC
once	-	TRBJ1-1	TRBV7-3	CASSLKSQGTEAFF	TGTGCCAGCAGCTTAAAGTCTCAGGGAACTGAAGCTTTCTTT
once	-	TRBJ2-1	TRBV9	CASSAGTFNEQFF	TGTGCCAGCAGCGCCGGGACGTTCAATGAGCAGTTCTTC
-	TRBD2	TRBJ2-7	TRBV27	CASSSGLAGGSYEQYF	TGTGCCAGCAGTTCAGGACTAGCGGGAGGATCCTACGAGCAGTACTTC
-	-	TRBJ1-1	TRBV7-8	CASSLLPAVGTEAFF	TGTGCCAGCAGCCTACTTCCGGCGGTAGGGACTGAAGCTTTCTTT
-	-	TRBJ2-7	TRBV11-2	CASSLRLSPESYEQYF	TGTGCCAGCAGCTTACGGCTTAGTCCCGAATCCTACGAGCAGTACTTC
-	-	TRBJ2-7	TRBV27	CASSLSGITYEQYF	TGTGCCAGCAGTTTATCTGGGATCACCTACGAGCAGTACTTC
-	-	TRBJ1-1	TRBV19	CASSILAGAATGAAFF	TGTGCCAGTAGTATTTTGGCAGGGGCCGCGACCGGGGCAGCTTTCTTT
-	-	TRBJ1-5	TRBV2	CASSELLDQPQHF	TGTGCCAGCAGTGAATTGTTGGATCAGCCCCAGCATTTT
-	-	TRBJ2-3	TRBV7-9	CARGELVADTQYF	TGTGCCAGGGGGGAGCTAGTGGCAGATACGCAGTATTTT
-	TRBD1	TRBJ2-7	TRBV30	CAWSGLTGVEEQYF	TGTGCCTGGAGTGGACTGACAGGGGTTGAAGAGCAGTACTTC
once	-	TRBJ1-2	TRBV29-1	CSVASSGGYTF	TGCAGCGTCGCCTCATCGGGGGGCTACACCTTC
once	-	TRBJ1-5	TRBV9	CASSSFPLHNHQPQHF	TGTGCCAGCAGCTCCTTTCCCCTGCATAACCATCAGCCCCAGCATTTT
-	-	TRBJ2-7	TRBV28	CASSSRLIGTSSYEQYF	TGTGCCAGCAGTTCGCGTTTGATCGGCACCTCCTCCTACGAGCAGTACTTC